The 23 T cell receptor beta chains given below trace back to one sample, sequenced in a study of tumor and adjacent non-tumor tissue in lung cancer. This sample's RNA came from whole unsorted tissue. The library came from three nested PCR rounds adapted from ARM-PCR protocols. TCRdb reanalysed the multiplex PCR reads using MiXCR and keeps one entry per CDR3 protein. The sample consists of tens of thousands of distinct CDR3 sequences, under 70% of them appearing once. Specimen: lung tumor tissue. These receptor sequences come from a woman in her 70s with non-small cell lung cancer.

The chain employs TRBV29-1 and TRBJ1-4, with D possibly matching TRBD1 (5 bases). Germline assignment: CDR1 SQVTM and CDR2 ANQGSEA. Trimming stripped 6 bases from V and 11 bases from J, with 22 bases between. CDR3 length: 14 amino acids. The CDR3 loop reads CSVGLGGTSEKLFF. As DNA, the CDR3 is TGCAGCGTCGGACTGGGGGGGACTAGTGAGAAACTGTTTTTT. Together with reference TRBV29-1 and TRBJ1-4, the CDR3 gives the full variable domain: SAVISQKPSRDICQRGTSLTIQCQVDSQVTMMFWYRQQPGQSLTLIATANQGSEATYESGFVIDKFPISRPNLTFSTLTVSNMSPEDSSIYLCSVGLGGTSEKLFFGSGTQLSVL.

This clonotype came up once. This chain's CDR3 is CAIRGLADTDMPYF. DNA for the CDR3: TGTGCCATCAGGGGACTAGCGGACACAGATATGCCGTATTTT. V usage is TRBV10-3 and J usage is TRBJ2-3; TRBD2 agrees at 11 bases. Germline assignment: CDR1 ENHRY and CDR2 SYGVKD. V lost 6 bases and J lost 14; bases outside the gene matches: 13. The CDR3 has 14 amino acids.

This rearrangement joins TRBV6-6 to TRBJ2-5; D gene ambiguous. Deletions cut 3 bases from V and 5 bases from J, with 19 bases between. The CDR3 loop spans 16 amino acids. CDR1 MNHNY and CDR2 SVGAGI come from the germline V gene (reference sequence). CDR3 DNA sequence: TGTGCCAGCAGTTATCATGGCAGCTCGGATCGGGAGACCCAGTACTTC. This translates into CASSYHGSSDRETQYF.

Turning to this clonotype: One junction end does not reproduce the germline sequence, and a read error may be involved. The chain employs TRBV6-6 and TRBJ1-6, with D unclear. CDR1 MNHNY and CDR2 SVGAGI come from the germline V gene (reference sequence). The CDR3 loop spans 15 amino acids. The CDR3 DNA reads TGTGCTAGCAGTTACGGAGAGGGCTCTCGGTCACCCCTCCACTTT. Translation: CASSYGEGSRSPLHF.

To note about this clonotype: The junction departs from germline at one end; a sequencing error may be responsible. The gene calls are TRBV12-3 or TRBV12-4 and TRBJ1-5; D is uncertain. The CDR3 sequence is 17 residues long. The CDR3 sequence: CDSSFIMVHAGNQPQHF. The CDR3 DNA reads TGTGACAGCAGTTTTATTATGGTTCATGCGGGCAATCAGCCCCAGCATTTT.

As to this clonotype: The germline gene is not matched at one end of the junction; a read error may be the cause. The chain has TRBV10-3 and TRBJ2-6; 7 bases map to TRBD1. Looked up from germline, CDR1 is ENHRY and CDR2 is SYGVKD. The CDR3 totals 16 residues. The CDR3: CAISELGGSGASVLTF. CDR3 DNA sequence: TGTGCCATCAGTGAGCTAGGGGGCTCTGGGGCCAGCGTCCTGACTTTC.

In its sample, this clonotype was seen a few times. This may come from a read error, since a much larger clone is one base off. This chain connects TRBV5-6 to TRBJ2-3; no clear D. Per germline, CDR1 SGHDT and CDR2 YYEEEE. The CDR3 length is 14 residues. The CDR3 sequence is CANSLRSATDTQYF. Written as DNA, the CDR3 is TGTGCCAACAGCTTGAGGAGTGCGACAGATACGCAGTATTTT.

A single count supports this clonotype. This chain connects TRBV20-1 to TRBJ2-7; possible D gene TRBD2, 6 bases. Deletions cut 1 base from V and 2 bases from J, with 15 bases between. The germline V gene encodes CDR1 DFQATT and CDR2 SNEGSKA (reference sequence). This CDR3 comprises 15 residues. The CDR3 here is CSARGRNSGAYEQYF. CDR3 DNA: TGCAGTGCTAGAGGGCGTAATAGCGGAGCCTACGAGCAGTACTTC.

The table lists this clonotype with a few counts. The chain recombines TRBV2 with TRBJ1-5; 7 bases map to TRBD1. The trim removed 4 bases at V and 4 bases at J, leaving 1 base unmatched. Germline loops: CDR1 SNHLY, CDR2 FYNNEI. CDR3 length equals 13 residues. CDR3 region: CASSAQGNQPQHF. CDR3 in DNA: TGTGCCAGCAGTGCACAGGGGAATCAGCCCCAGCATTTT. Based on the CDR3 plus reference TRBV2 and TRBJ1-5, the full variable domain is EPEVTQTPSHQVTQMGQEVILRCVPISNHLYFYWYRQILGQKVEFLVSFYNNEISEKSEIFDDQFSVERPDGSNFTLKIRSTKLEDSAMYFCASSAQGNQPQHFGDGTRLSIL.

Ten or more counts support this clonotype. A much larger clone is a single base away; this may be a read error. The chain has TRBV5-4 and TRBJ2-7; D tentatively reads TRBD1 or TRBD2 (5 bases each). The CDR3 has 16 residues. Germline CDR1 SGHNT, CDR2 YYREEE (reference sequence). V gave up 4 bases and J gave up 1 base, with 18 bases separating them. The CDR3 DNA reads TGTGCCAGCAGCCGGGGCTCTTCCCAAGGGTCCTACGAGCAGTACTTC. Amino acids: CASSRGSSQGSYEQYF.

As to this clonotype: Sequence at one end of the junction differs from germline and may be a read error. V and J are TRBV11-1 and TRBJ1-1, with TRBD1 identical over 7 bases. The CDR3 has 13 amino acids. The germline V gene has CDR1 SGHAT and CDR2 FQDESV (reference sequence). The DNA of the CDR3 is TGCGCCAGCGTCTGGGACAGAAGGACTGAAGCTCTCTTT. It yields the protein CASVWDRRTEALF.

The chain carries TRBV11-2 and TRBJ2-7; 7 bases are a match to TRBD2. The CDR3 is 19 residues long. J gave up 0 bases and V 1 base, and 15 bases lay outside the gene matches. Germline CDR1 SGHAT, CDR2 FQNNGV. CDR3 in DNA: TGTGCCAGCAGCTTAGTGTCAGGGTGGGCTAGCGGATCCTCCTACGAGCAGTACTTC. This gives the protein CASSLVSGWASGSSYEQYF.

To note about this clonotype: An end of the junction does not agree with germline; a read error may underlie this. The chain combines TRBV4-1 with TRBJ2-1; perhaps D is TRBD1 or TRBD2 (5 bases each). CDR1 and CDR2 (germline): MGHRA, YSYEKL. The CDR3 runs 15 residues. The CDR3 DNA is TGCGCCAGCAGTCAAGGGACCTGGGGGTACAATGGGCAGTTCTTC. Protein product: CASSQGTWGYNGQFF.

This clonotype was seen many times. The gene calls are TRBV20-1 and TRBJ2-2, with D uncertain. The V gene's germline CDR1 is DFQATT and CDR2 SNEGSKA (reference sequence). V lost 0 bases, J lost 4 bases, and 3 bases lay in between. There are 12 residues in the CDR3. The CDR3 DNA follows: TGCAGTGCTAGAGATCCCACCGGGGAGCTGTTTTTT. This codes for CSARDPTGELFF.

For this clonotype: A much larger clone sits a single nucleotide away, making a read error possible. The chain couples TRBV28 to TRBJ2-7; D call uncertain. The germline gives CDR1 MDHEN, CDR2 SYDVKM. V lost 6 bases, J lost 0 bases, and 12 bases lay in between. The CDR3 sequence is 14 residues long. The CDR3 sequence: CASSRVGSSYEQYF. The DNA for the CDR3 is TGTGCCAGCAGCCGGGTGGGCTCCTCCTACGAGCAGTACTTC.

This clonotype was observed a single time. A read error may explain this, as a much larger clone is one base away. The genes are TRBV19 and TRBJ2-4; D unclear. CDR1 and CDR2 from the germline V gene are LNHDA and SQIVND (reference sequence). This CDR3 comprises 14 residues. This CDR3 is CASIPDRANNIQYF. The CDR3 DNA is TGTGCCAGTATCCCGGACCGAGCCAATAACATTCAGTACTTC. Based on the CDR3 plus reference TRBV19 and TRBJ2-4, the full variable domain is DGGITQSPKYLFRKEGQNVTLSCEQNLNHDAMYWYRQDPGQGLRLIYYSQIVNDFQKGDIAEGYSVSREKKESFPLTVTSAQKNPTAFYLCASIPDRANNIQYFGAGTRLSVL.

The V and J genes are TRBV7-9 and TRBJ2-7; 7 positions match TRBD1. Losses at the gene ends were 11 bases for V and 7 bases for J; bases not matched to a gene: 17. The CDR3 spans 14 residues. Germline V gives CDR1 SEHNR, CDR2 FQNEAQ (reference sequence). This CDR3 is CADNRDSASFEQYF. In DNA, the CDR3 is TGTGCCGACAACCGGGACAGTGCCTCGTTTGAGCAGTACTTC. Full variable domain (remainder filled in from reference TRBV7-9 and TRBJ2-7): DTGVSQNPRHKITKRGQNVTFRCDPISEHNRLYWYRQTLGQGPEFLTYFQNEAQLEKSRLLSDRFSAERPKGSFSTLEIQRTEQGDSAMYLCADNRDSASFEQYFGPGTRLTVT.

In the case of this clonotype: A much larger clone lies a single base off, so this may be a read error. Without the conserved terminal phenylalanine or tryptophan, this CDR3 likely stems from a read error. This rearrangement joins TRBV5-5 to TRBJ2-5; 7 nucleotides match TRBD1. Germline trimming cut 4 bases from V and 2 bases from J; bases unmatched to any gene: 5. CDR1 and CDR2 from the germline V gene are SGHKS and YYEKEE (reference sequence). The CDR3 has 14 residues. DNA of the CDR3: TGTGCCAGCAGCCGACAGGGACGGCAAGAGACCCAGTACTTA. It is translated as CASSRQGRQETQYL.

Note on this clonotype: At one of its ends the junction is not consistent with the germline gene, which may arise from a read error. V is TRBV5-5 and J is TRBJ2-1; no clear D. Germline CDR1 and CDR2: SGHKS and YYEKEE (reference sequence). The CDR3 is 14 amino acids. The CDR3 DNA reads TGTGCAAGCAGCATGGCCTGGGTAAACAATGAGCAGTTCTTC. It is translated as CASSMAWVNNEQFF.

This clonotype showed up many times. This rearrangement joins TRBV5-4 to TRBJ1-1; D not certain. Trimming stripped 0 bases from V and 1 base from J, with 10 bases between. This CDR3 has 15 amino acids. The germline V gene encodes CDR1 SGHNT and CDR2 YYREEE (reference sequence). CDR3: CASSLAGPSNTEAFF. Here the CDR3 DNA reads TGTGCCAGCAGCTTGGCGGGTCCATCGAACACTGAAGCTTTCTTT.

This clonotype is a singleton in its sample. A read error may produce the germline difference seen at one junction end. The V call is TRBV5-6, the J call TRBJ2-1, with 9 bases matching TRBD2. CDR3 length equals 17 residues. Germline values: CDR1 SGHDT, CDR2 YYEEEE. CDR3 sequence reads: CVSSLDWLGGRGNEQFF. The CDR3 coding sequence is TGTGTCAGCAGCTTGGATTGGTTGGGCGGGAGGGGAAATGAGCAGTTCTTC. Full variable domain (missing parts from reference TRBV5-6 and TRBJ2-1): DAGVTQSPTHLIKTRGQQVTLRCSPKSGHDTVSWYQQALGQGPQFIFQYYEEEERQRGNFPDRFSGHQFPNYSSELNVNALLLGDSALYLCVSSLDWLGGRGNEQFFGPGTRLTVL.

A remark on this clonotype: A much larger clone differs from this one at a single base, so this may be a read error. This chain links TRBV5-1 with TRBJ2-2, with 10 bases lining up with TRBD1. Per the germline V gene, CDR1 is SGHRS and CDR2 is YFSETQ. This CDR3 is built from 15 residues. The CDR3 loop is CASSSGTGDTGKLFF. CDR3 nucleotides: TGCGCCAGCAGCTCCGGGACAGGGGACACCGGGAAGCTGTTTTTT.

About this clonotype: It is unclear where the CDR3 begins or ends on the DNA, so no DNA is shown, and the CDR3 is as TCRdb lists it. This chain joins TRBV5-6 and TRBJ2-1; TRBD2, the D gene given by the table, was not confirmed from the DNA. The CDR3 has 17 residues if both end residues are counted. From germline, CDR1 is SGHDT and CDR2 YYEEEE. This CDR3 is CASILGGPAGMGNEQFF.